This TCR beta chain was obtained from a study of blood T cell repertoires in COVID-19. Background on the study: The United States, Italy and Spain supplied acute and convalescent COVID-19 samples. Sources were T cells, B-cell-depleted T cells, or PBMCs; the material itself was cDNA or gDNA.

CDR1 and CDR2 from the germline V gene are LNHDA and SQIVND (reference sequence). CDR3 length: 15 residues. The V and J ends lost 4 bases and 1 base respectively, with 13 bases between them. Authors' data handling: Nucleated cell counts were estimated from reference gene primer amplification. The assay was immunoSEQ multiplex PCR, and TCRdb's table has in-frame clones only and misses some. The V and J calls and clone size are taken from that table; D and trimming were inferred from the DNA. The table records some 400,000 clones, around 89% of them present only once. Input material: peripheral blood. This TCR came from a young man with active or convalescent COVID-19. This chain joins TRBV19 and TRBJ1-1; a weak D match, TRBD1 (5 bases). CDR3: CASSTRQLTNTEAFF. CDR3 in DNA: TGTGCCAGTAGTACGCGACAGCTGACGAACACTGAAGCTTTCTTT. The full variable domain, rest sourced from reference TRBV19 and TRBJ1-1, is DGGITQSPKYLFRKEGQNVTLSCEQNLNHDAMYWYRQDPGQGLRLIYYSQIVNDFQKGDIAEGYSVSREKKESFPLTVTSAQKNPTAFYLCASSTRQLTNTEAFFGQGTRLTVV.